These T cell receptor beta chains were read from a single sample in a study of shared clonotypes between healthy human individuals. Using immunoSEQ multiplex PCR, the repertoire was profiled, and TCRdb retains in-frame clones only, with some absent. The sample consists of millions of clones, just over 90% of them appearing once. Sequencing was done on a sample of naive CD4+ T cells sorted from blood. The receptors stem from a man younger than 35 in good health. The CDR3 runs from the conserved cysteine through the conserved F or W. A D gene is named only where the DNA matches it firmly. Rows may omit the clone size; those that give it use once, few, many or a size class.

>.|TRBV6-6|TRBJ1-1|.|15
CASSSGHPRDTEAFF
TGTGCCAGCAGTTCCGGACACCCACGAGACACTGAAGCTTTCTTT
>.|TRBV28|TRBJ2-7|TRBD2|14
CASSPPREGGEQYF
TGTGCCAGCAGTCCCCCAAGGGAGGGCGGCGAGCAGTACTTC
>once|TRBV5-1|TRBJ2-3|TRBD2|15
CASSLRGDFTDTQYF
TGCGCCAGCAGCTTACGGGGGGATTTCACAGATACGCAGTATTTT
>.|TRBV11-1|TRBJ1-1|TRBD1|15
CASSLTDRVGTEAFF
TGTGCCAGCAGCTTAACCGACAGGGTGGGAACTGAAGCTTTCTTT
>few|TRBV6-1|TRBJ2-7|.|12
CASGGPAYEQYF
TGTGCCAGCGGGGGACCAGCCTACGAGCAGTACTTC
>.|TRBV9|TRBJ2-7|.|15
CASSVGPSGAYEQYF
TGTGCCAGCAGCGTAGGTCCCAGCGGTGCCTACGAGCAGTACTTC
>.|TRBV4-1|TRBJ1-5|.|15
CASSPFNAGNQPQHF
TGCGCCAGCAGTCCTTTCAACGCGGGCAATCAGCCCCAGCATTTT
>.|TRBV19|TRBJ2-7|TRBD1|15
CASSMDRLSSYEQYF
TGTGCCAGTAGTATGGACAGGCTGAGCTCCTACGAGCAGTACTTC
>.|TRBV30|TRBJ2-3|.|12
CAWEGLRDTQYF
TGTGCCTGGGAGGGGTTGAGAGATACGCAGTATTTT
>.|TRBV7-3|TRBJ1-1|TRBD1|14
CASSADRGNTEAFF
TGTGCCAGCAGCGCGGACAGGGGGAACACTGAAGCTTTCTTT
>.|TRBV5-4|TRBJ2-5|.|13
CASSLKGEETQYF
TGTGCCAGCAGCTTGAAGGGGGAAGAGACCCAGTACTTC
>.|TRBV6-5|TRBJ2-7|TRBD1|15
CASSYDRASSYEQYF
TGTGCCAGCAGTTACGACAGGGCAAGCTCCTACGAGCAGTACTTC
>once|TRBV7-2|TRBJ2-7|.|14
CASSFGGGPYEQYF
TGTGCCAGCAGCTTTGGAGGTGGACCCTACGAGCAGTACTTC
>.|TRBV28|TRBJ2-7|.|12
CASLRLSGEQYF
TGTGCCTCGCTCCGGCTCTCAGGAGAGCAGTACTTC
>.|TRBV5-6|TRBJ1-5|.|16
CASSLAAGVGNQPQHF
TGTGCCAGCAGCTTGGCGGCAGGGGTGGGCAATCAGCCCCAGCATTTT
>.|TRBV28|TRBJ1-6|.|14
CASSYRESISPLHF
TGTGCCAGCAGTTACAGGGAATCGATCTCACCCCTCCACTTT
>.|TRBV6-5|TRBJ2-7|TRBD1|13
CASRGTGRGEQYF
TGTGCCAGCAGGGGGACAGGGAGGGGCGAGCAGTACTTC
>.|TRBV6-1|TRBJ2-5|.|16
CASSELTWDPSGTQYF
TGTGCCAGCAGTGAGTTGACGTGGGACCCCTCGGGGACCCAGTACTTC
>.|TRBV5-4|TRBJ2-3|.|15
CASSLRHEETDTQYF
TGTGCCAGCAGCTTGCGGCACGAGGAAACAGATACGCAGTATTTT
>.|TRBV7-2|TRBJ2-3|.|15
CASSFLGTSTDTQYF
TGTGCCAGCAGCTTTCTTGGCACTAGCACAGATACGCAGTATTTT
>.|TRBV5-4|TRBJ2-5|TRBD1|13
CASSSQGRETQYF
TGTGCCAGCAGCTCACAGGGGCGGGAGACCCAGTACTTC
>once|TRBV5-4|TRBJ2-7|TRBD1|16
CASSLDGVPGGYEQYF
TGTGCCAGCAGCTTGGACGGGGTGCCAGGGGGCTACGAGCAGTACTTC
>.|TRBV9|TRBJ1-2|.|14
CASSAMTAKEGYTF
TGTGCCAGCAGCGCGATGACGGCCAAGGAGGGCTACACCTTC
>.|TRBV30|TRBJ2-6|.|17
CAWSQGGGASGANVLTF
TGTGCCTGGAGTCAAGGAGGGGGCGCATCTGGGGCCAACGTCCTGACTTTC
>once|TRBV4-2|TRBJ2-2|TRBD2|16
CASSQELAGNTGELFF
TGTGCCAGCAGCCAAGAACTAGCGGGGAACACCGGGGAGCTGTTTTTT
>.|TRBV30|TRBJ1-2|.|14
CAWSGSFGRGGYTF
TGTGCCTGGAGTGGCTCTTTTGGGCGCGGGGGCTACACCTTC
>.|TRBV5-1|TRBJ2-5|TRBD1|13
CASSLQGQETQYF
TGCGCCAGCAGCCTACAGGGGCAAGAGACCCAGTACTTC